The rows below give T cell receptor beta chains drawn from one sample of a study of cytomegalovirus exposure and HLA in healthy donors. Sequencing was performed with immunoSEQ multiplex PCR; in TCRdb, only in-frame clones are kept and a portion is missing. The data hold over 100,000 clones, with less than 65% observed a single time. The specimen was PBMCs. These receptors were taken from a man aged 35 to 55 in good health and CMV-seropositive. CDR3s include the opening cysteine and the closing phenylalanine or tryptophan. The order of the fields is V gene, clone size, J gene, D gene, CDR3 protein, CDR3 DNA. The D gene is left open where the match is weak. The listing skips clone size in some rows; elsewhere it reads once, few, many or a size class.

TRBV5-6	-	TRBJ2-7	-	CASSLAVEQYF	TGTGCCAGCAGCTTGGCCGTGGAGCAGTACTTC
TRBV27	-	TRBJ2-6	-	CASSGWGGSGANVLTF	TGTGCCAGCAGTGGCTGGGGCGGCTCTGGGGCCAACGTCCTGACTTTC
TRBV2	-	TRBJ1-4	-	CASMGGANEKLFF	TGTGCCAGCATGGGGGGTGCTAATGAAAAACTGTTTTTT
TRBV7-8	-	TRBJ1-3	-	CASSLAAGYRSGNTIYF	TGTGCCAGCAGCTTAGCGGCAGGGTACAGGTCTGGAAACACCATATATTTT
TRBV30	-	TRBJ1-1	-	CAWRAGWDTEAFF	TGTGCCTGGAGGGCAGGGTGGGACACTGAAGCTTTCTTT
TRBV6-1	-	TRBJ2-7	-	CASSEAFIYEQYF	TGTGCCAGCAGTGAAGCCTTTATATACGAGCAGTACTTC
TRBV2	-	TRBJ1-2	-	CASSEAGAGANYGYTF	TGTGCCAGCAGTGAAGCAGGAGCAGGGGCTAACTATGGCTACACCTTC
TRBV28	few	TRBJ1-2	-	CASTQASGIYGYTF	TGTGCCAGCACCCAGGCGTCGGGGATCTATGGCTACACCTTC
TRBV27	-	TRBJ2-1	-	CASSLRGTSDNEQFF	TGTGCCAGCAGTTTAAGAGGGACTTCCGACAATGAGCAGTTCTTC
TRBV5-1	-	TRBJ1-2	-	CASSLDTWTANYGYTF	TGCGCCAGCAGCTTGGACACCTGGACAGCTAACTATGGCTACACCTTC
TRBV7-8	few	TRBJ2-7	-	CASMAGKWEQYF	TGTGCCAGCATGGCAGGGAAATGGGAGCAGTACTTC
TRBV28	-	TRBJ2-7	TRBD1	CASTSDGQGSYEQYF	TGTGCCAGCACCTCCGACGGACAGGGCTCCTACGAGCAGTACTTC
TRBV5-8	few	TRBJ2-1	TRBD1	CASRWTGVNEQFF	TGTGCCAGCAGGTGGACAGGGGTCAATGAGCAGTTCTTC
TRBV4-1	-	TRBJ1-6	-	CASSQVGDSPLHF	TGCGCCAGCAGCCAAGTAGGGGATTCACCCCTCCACTTT
TRBV7-2	-	TRBJ1-3	TRBD1	CASSRTSTGAGNTIYF	TGTGCCAGCAGCCGAACGTCGACAGGGGCGGGAAACACCATATATTTT
TRBV5-4	few	TRBJ2-3	-	CASIDYGTGTDTQYF	TGTGCCAGCATCGACTACGGGACTGGCACAGATACGCAGTATTTT
TRBV10-3	few	TRBJ1-2	-	CAISPEDNYGYTF	TGTGCCATCAGTCCGGAGGATAACTATGGCTACACCTTC
TRBV2	-	TRBJ2-2	-	CASSENLAGYTGELFF	TGTGCCAGCAGTGAGAACCTCGCAGGGTACACCGGGGAGCTGTTTTTT
TRBV5-1	-	TRBJ1-3	-	CASSLQGSQGNTIYF	TGCGCCAGCAGCTTACAGGGTTCGCAAGGAAACACCATATATTTT
TRBV6-5	-	TRBJ1-2	TRBD1	CASSRGQGTNGYTF	TGTGCCAGCAGCCGAGGACAGGGTACGAATGGCTACACCTTC
TRBV7-3	-	TRBJ1-2	-	CASSPGSGYGYTF	TGTGCCAGCAGCCCCGGGTCCGGGTATGGCTACACCTTC
TRBV5-4	few	TRBJ1-4	TRBD1	CASSRQGAVEKLFF	TGTGCCAGCAGCAGACAGGGGGCAGTTGAAAAACTGTTTTTT
TRBV5-1	once	TRBJ1-2	TRBD1	CASSVPGQKNYGYTF	TGCGCCAGCAGCGTTCCGGGACAGAAGAACTATGGCTACACCTTC
TRBV9	few	TRBJ2-3	-	CASSVGLTDTQYF	TGTGCCAGCAGCGTAGGACTCACAGATACGCAGTATTTT
TRBV21-1	-	TRBJ1-5	-	CASRPGTSNQPQHF	TGTGCCAGCAGGCCCGGGACAAGCAATCAGCCCCAGCATTTT
TRBV7-8	few	TRBJ2-1	TRBD2	CASSFGRRLVAGGSSYNEQFF	TGTGCCAGCAGCTTTGGGCGGCGTTTAGTAGCGGGAGGGAGCTCCTACAATGAGCAGTTCTTC
TRBV5-4	once	TRBJ1-1	-	CASSRDPELLNTEAFF	TGTGCCAGCAGCCGTGACCCAGAACTACTGAACACTGAAGCTTTCTTT
TRBV2	-	TRBJ2-3	TRBD2	CASRPSRRGGQSGTDTQYF	TGTGCCAGCAGGCCGTCCCGGCGGGGGGGCCAATCTGGCACAGATACGCAGTATTTT
TRBV19	-	TRBJ1-5	TRBD1	CASWDRGLPHQPQHF	TGTGCCTCCTGGGACAGGGGACTGCCCCATCAGCCCCAGCATTTT
TRBV27	-	TRBJ2-7	TRBD1	CASSLSGQGPYEQYF	TGTGCCAGCAGTTTATCGGGACAGGGCCCCTACGAGCAGTACTTC
TRBV10-3	-	TRBJ1-1	-	CAITNRDMDTEAFF	TGTGCCATCACAAACAGGGATATGGACACTGAAGCTTTCTTT
TRBV5-6	-	TRBJ2-3	-	CASSFIAVGTDTQYF	TGTGCCAGCAGCTTTATAGCGGTGGGCACAGATACGCAGTATTTT
TRBV15	few	TRBJ2-7	-	CATSREGGNYEQYF	TGTGCCACCAGCAGAGAGGGGGGAAACTACGAGCAGTACTTC
TRBV5-4	once	TRBJ2-1	-	CASSLGVGGNGNEQFF	TGTGCCAGCAGCTTGGGAGTTGGGGGCAATGGTAATGAGCAGTTCTTC
TRBV7-9	-	TRBJ2-4	TRBD2	CASSPREGGAKNIQYF	TGTGCCAGCAGCCCACGGGAGGGGGGAGCCAAAAACATTCAGTACTTC
TRBV29-1	-	TRBJ2-2	-	CSVDTRNTGELFF	TGCAGCGTTGACACGCGGAACACCGGGGAGCTGTTTTTT
TRBV30	-	TRBJ2-3	TRBD2	CAWGTSGGTDTQYF	TGTGCCTGGGGGACTAGCGGAGGCACAGATACGCAGTATTTT
TRBV4-3	-	TRBJ2-2	-	CASSQEKATGELFF	TGCGCCAGCAGCCAAGAAAAAGCGACCGGGGAGCTGTTTTTT
TRBV27	-	TRBJ1-1	-	CASSQSRTVEAFF	TGTGCCAGCAGCCAATCCCGGACAGTTGAAGCTTTCTTT
TRBV6-6	-	TRBJ2-5	-	CASKQWGRAQETQYF	TGTGCCAGCAAGCAGTGGGGGCGGGCCCAAGAGACCCAGTACTTC
TRBV5-4	-	TRBJ2-4	-	CASSRGTSFIQYF	TGTGCCAGCAGCAGAGGGACTTCCTTTATTCAGTACTTC
TRBV7-8	-	TRBJ2-3	TRBD1	CASSLRQGATDTQYF	TGTGCCAGCAGCCTAAGACAGGGCGCCACAGATACGCAGTATTTT
TRBV10-3	-	TRBJ2-7	TRBD1	CAITRATGGSHEQYF	TGTGCCATCACCCGAGCGACAGGGGGCTCCCACGAGCAGTACTTC